This T cell receptor (beta chain) appears in the sequencing data of a study of T cell repertoires in cytomegalovirus infection (dated by TCRdb to between 2017 and 2020). About the investigation overall: The HLA type of each donor mattered for the analysis, because public TCR beta signatures pointed to carriage of CMV infection along with the matching HLA type.

The sequencing machine was an Illumina HiSeq 1500. TCRdb itself trimmed the public reads at Q25 with fastp, ran MiXCR and retained productive beta chains. Every CDR3 protein is listed once, alongside the most common genes and DNA of its rows. The sample yields hundreds of thousands of distinct CDR3 sequences; 20% to 25% were counted once. In total, the top ten clones hold less than 10% of the sample. Overall study outcomes, separate from this receptor: In both this cohort and an independent roughly 350-donor cohort, the cumulative frequency of public TCR beta family members distinguished carriers of CMV infection plus the relevant HLA type. The ex vivo response was dominated by HLA-C-restricted CMV-specific TCR beta clonotypes, which also provided the single most frequent clonotype in two of eight donors.

About this clonotype itself: The antigen it binds to is not known. Per-base qualities were not stored, and no clone one base away is much larger.

As encoded in the germline V gene, CDR1 is MNHEY while CDR2 is SVGEGT. V loses 4 bases at its end and J loses 8 bases; junction bases beyond the gene matches: 5. The CDR3 goes from the cysteine to the phenylalanine over 14 residues. Here the CDR3 DNA is all that survives: 42 bases in frame from base 1. The receptor was derived from a human donor in good health (CMV status not recorded). Some clones in this sample may be carry-over from other donors' samples. The chain joins TRBV6-2 or TRBV6-3 to TRBJ2-2, with 9 junctional bases fitting TRBD2. Sequences were obtained from CD8+ T cells from PBMCs. The CDR3 here reads CASSWASGAGELFF. The DNA sequence is as follows: TGTGCCAGCAGTTGGGCTAGCGGGGCTGGGGAGCTGTTTTTT.